This passage covers 25 T cell receptor beta chains from one sample sequenced in a study of CD8 T cells in Susac syndrome. Reverse transcription of roughly 0.5 to 1 ug RNA was carried out with random hexamers. Each CDR3 protein is one row after TCRdb ran MiXCR on the immunoSEQ multiplex PCR reads. The sample contains about 73,000 distinct CDR3 sequences, approximately 95% of which appear only once. Sequenced sample: CD8+ T cells from PBMCs. These receptor sequences come from a human donor with multiple sclerosis.

This clonotype was seen a handful of times. V usage is TRBV29-1 and J usage is TRBJ2-5; 10 bases fit TRBD1. With V trimmed by 2 bases and J by 2 bases, 11 bases remained unmatched. The V gene's germline CDR1 is SQVTM and CDR2 ANQGSEA. The length of the CDR3 is 17 residues. CDR3 in DNA: TGCAGCGTTGAACTCCCATACGGGGACAGGGGACAAGAGACCCAGTACTTC. It encodes CSVELPYGDRGQETQYF. The full variable domain, its missing parts supplied by reference TRBV29-1 and TRBJ2-5, is SAVISQKPSRDICQRGTSLTIQCQVDSQVTMMFWYRQQPGQSLTLIATANQGSEATYESGFVIDKFPISRPNLTFSTLTVSNMSPEDSSIYLCSVELPYGDRGQETQYFGPGTRLLVL.

The chain is built from TRBV5-6 and TRBJ2-2; possibly TRBD1 or TRBD2 for D (5 bases each). V was pared by 4 bases and J by 0 bases, with 16 bases between. Germline V CDR1 and CDR2: SGHDT, YYEEEE. This CDR3 spans 17 amino acids. CDR3 residues: CASSPAPGTSNTGELFF. CDR3 sequence (DNA): TGTGCCAGCAGCCCCGCCCCCGGGACGTCGAACACCGGGGAGCTGTTTTTT. Complete variable domain (other parts from reference TRBV5-6 and TRBJ2-2): DAGVTQSPTHLIKTRGQQVTLRCSPKSGHDTVSWYQQALGQGPQFIFQYYEEEERQRGNFPDRFSGHQFPNYSSELNVNALLLGDSALYLCASSPAPGTSNTGELFFGEGSRLTVL.

The chain links TRBV27 to TRBJ1-2; weak D call: TRBD1 (5 bases). CDR3 length: 16 residues. The V gene lost 3 bases and the J gene lost 1 base, with 15 bases spanning the gap. CDR1 and CDR2 from the germline V gene are MNHEY and SMNVEV (reference sequence). The CDR3: CASSFTIGGFNYGYTF. The CDR3 DNA reads TGTGCCAGCAGTTTTACAATCGGGGGATTTAACTATGGCTACACCTTC.

The chain has TRBV4-3 and TRBJ2-7; tentatively, D is TRBD1 (5 bases). Between the trimmed V and J ends, which lost 0 bases and 4 bases, there was a span of 16 bases. This CDR3 has 16 residues. Germline V gene lookup returns CDR1 LGHNA and CDR2 YSLEER. This CDR3 is CASSQDSGRAMYEQYF. CDR3 DNA: TGCGCCAGCAGCCAAGATTCTGGCAGGGCCATGTACGAGCAGTACTTC.

The rearrangement links TRBV6-6 to TRBJ1-1, with D unresolved. Germline V gene lookup returns CDR1 MNHNY and CDR2 SVGAGI (reference sequence). V was cut by 8 bases and J by 7 bases, with 17 bases left in between. The CDR3 covers 13 residues. The CDR3 region has the DNA TGTGCCAGCTGTCTTGGCGGATTGAGTGAAGCTTTCTTT. This sequence encodes CASCLGGLSEAFF.

The V gene is TRBV10-3, the J gene TRBJ2-7; unclear D gene. Germline V gene sequence: CDR1 ENHRY, CDR2 SYGVKD. The germline V and J ends were trimmed by 8 bases and 0 bases, with 5 bases remaining between them. This CDR3 has 11 residues. In nucleotides, the CDR3 is TGTGCCATCCAGAGCTCCTACGAGCAGTACTTC. Amino acid sequence: CAIQSSYEQYF.

The J gene is TRBJ2-6, the V gene TRBV30, with unresolved D. The germline V gene has CDR1 GTSNPN and CDR2 SVGIG (reference sequence). This CDR3 region has 15 residues. V gave up 4 bases and J gave up 4 bases, with 14 bases separating them. The CDR3 DNA reads as TGTGCCTGGACCGGCTCGGGTAGAGGGGCCAACGTCCTGACTTTC. This translates into CAWTGSGRGANVLTF.

This sequence joins TRBV12-3 or TRBV12-4 and TRBJ1-2; D possibly corresponds to TRBD1 (6 bases). CDR3 size: 13 residues. The V end lost 6 bases, the J end lost 5 bases, and 13 bases lay between the germline ends. The DNA for the CDR3 is TGTGCCAGCAGCGAAGAACAGGGATATGGCTACACCTTC. Translating it yields CASSEEQGYGYTF.

V gene TRBV29-1 combines with J gene TRBJ1-1, with 10 bases lining up with TRBD1. The V and J ends lost 0 bases and 4 bases, in that order; junction bases with no gene match: 2. CDR3 length: 14 residues. The V gene's germline CDR1 is SQVTM and CDR2 ANQGSEA. CDR3 nucleotide sequence: TGCAGCGTTGAAGATGGGACAGGGGCCACTGAAGCTTTCTTT. Protein: CSVEDGTGATEAFF.

The rearrangement links TRBV5-8 to TRBJ2-3; tentatively, D is TRBD2 (7 bases). Germline CDR1 reads SGHTS; CDR2 reads YDEGEE. The CDR3 extends over 15 amino acids. Trimming took 1 base from V and 2 from J, leaving 11 bases between them. The DNA for the CDR3 is TGTGCCAGCAGCTTGAACGGGGGGCCCACAGATACGCAGTATTTT. This sequence encodes CASSLNGGPTDTQYF.

V and J are TRBV7-8 and TRBJ1-5; TRBD1 agrees at 7 bases. The CDR3 has 15 amino acids. V gave up 5 bases and J gave up 1 base; unmatched junction bases: 5. From germline, CDR1 is SGHVS and CDR2 FQNEAQ. The CDR3 here is CASSETGRSNQPQHF. Here the CDR3 DNA reads TGTGCCAGCAGCGAGACAGGGCGAAGCAATCAGCCCCAGCATTTT. The full variable domain, completed using reference TRBV7-8 and TRBJ1-5, is GAGVSQSPRYKVAKRGQDVALRCDPISGHVSLFWYQQALGQGPEFLTYFQNEAQLDKSGLPSDRFFAERPEGSVSTLKIQRTQQEDSAVYLCASSETGRSNQPQHFGDGTRLSIL.

The chain combines TRBV27 with TRBJ2-5; tentative D call: TRBD1 (5 bases). The V gene's germline CDR1 is MNHEY and CDR2 SMNVEV (reference sequence). Trimming pared 4 bases from V and 3 bases from J, leaving 18 bases between. There are 16 residues in the CDR3. This chain's CDR3 is CASSSLGLGSEETQYF. The DNA for the CDR3 is TGTGCCAGCAGTTCCCTGGGGCTGGGATCGGAAGAGACCCAGTACTTC.

The rearrangement joins TRBV5-1 to TRBJ2-7; D not resolved. V was shortened by 4 bases and J by 3 bases, with 11 bases between the two germline ends. The CDR3 sequence is 13 residues long. The V gene's germline CDR1 is SGHRS and CDR2 YFSETQ. CDR3 in amino acids: CASSHGSVYEQYF. The CDR3 DNA is TGCGCCAGCAGCCACGGCTCGGTCTACGAGCAGTACTTC.

The gene calls are TRBV7-9 and TRBJ1-2, with a weak D call TRBD1 (6 bases). The CDR3 spans 15 residues. The V gene's germline CDR1 is SEHNR and CDR2 FQNEAQ (reference sequence). V was cut by 4 bases and J by 1 base, with 13 bases left in between. Here the CDR3 reads CASSSTGTNNYGYTF. In DNA, the CDR3 is TGTGCCAGCAGCTCGACAGGAACAAATAACTATGGCTACACCTTC.

V is TRBV3-1 and J is TRBJ2-4; no reliable D call. The germline gives CDR1 LGHDT, CDR2 YNNKEL (reference sequence). Trimming cost V 3 bases and J 0 bases, with 9 bases left between them. This CDR3 spans 15 amino acids. The CDR3 reads CASSQRTEAKNIQYF. As DNA, the CDR3 is TGTGCCAGCAGCCAGAGAACAGAAGCCAAAAACATTCAGTACTTC.

This clonotype appeared a single time. This chain links TRBV30 with TRBJ2-1; D is ambiguous. The CDR3 consists of 11 residues. The V end was cut by 8 bases, the J end by 4 bases, with 9 bases between. CDR1 GTSNPN and CDR2 SVGIG come from the germline V gene (reference sequence). The CDR3 DNA sequence: TGTGCCCTAACTGAGTACAATGAGCAGTTCTTC. Its translation is CALTEYNEQFF.

V gene TRBV6-6 combines with J gene TRBJ2-7, with D tentatively TRBD2 (6 bases). CDR1 and CDR2 from the germline V gene are MNHNY and SVGAGI (reference sequence). The CDR3 totals 13 residues. The V end was cut by 0 bases, the J end by 4 bases, with 7 bases between. The CDR3 nucleotides read TGTGCCAGCAGTTACTCGGAGGGGTACGAGCAGTACTTC. Translation: CASSYSEGYEQYF.

The chain recombines TRBV5-4 with TRBJ2-1; 7 bases line up with TRBD2. J lost 7 bases, V lost 5 bases, and 12 bases had no gene match. This CDR3 region has 15 residues. Per the germline V gene, CDR1 is SGHNT and CDR2 is YYREEE (reference sequence). CDR3 in amino acids: CASSPLGGRDNEQFF. For the CDR3, the DNA is TGTGCCAGCAGTCCCCTTGGGGGGAGGGATAATGAGCAGTTCTTC.

The chain carries TRBV5-6 and TRBJ2-7; TRBD2 agrees at 7 bases. CDR3 length: 14 residues. V gave up 2 bases and J gave up 3 bases; unmatched junction bases: 5. CDR1 is SGHDT, CDR2 YYEEEE, per germline. DNA for the CDR3: TGTGCCAGCAGCTTAAGTCTAGCGGACTACGAGCAGTACTTC. Translation: CASSLSLADYEQYF.

A single count supports this clonotype. This chain joins TRBV11-1 and TRBJ2-7; 7 bases align to TRBD2. The CDR3 runs to 15 residues. The ends lost 5 bases at V and 2 bases at J; junction bases unmatched: 9. Germline assignment: CDR1 SGHAT and CDR2 FQDESV (reference sequence). DNA for the CDR3: TGTGCCAGCAGCCTCTGGAGCGGGGCAACCTACGAGCAGTACTTC. Protein product: CASSLWSGATYEQYF.

The genes are TRBV29-1 and TRBJ2-7; D ambiguous. The CDR3 runs to 13 residues. The germline CDR1 and CDR2 sequences are SQVTM and ANQGSEA. Trimming stripped 0 bases from V and 2 bases from J, with 8 bases between. The CDR3 spells CSVEDHEAYEQYF. The CDR3 DNA reads TGCAGCGTTGAAGATCATGAAGCCTACGAGCAGTACTTC.

The chain is built from TRBV5-4 and TRBJ2-3, with unresolved D. This CDR3 region has 14 residues. Germline CDR1 is SGHNT and CDR2 is YYREEE (reference sequence). V lost 4 bases, J lost 3 bases, and 12 bases lay in between. In nucleotides, the CDR3 is TGTGCCAGCAGCGAAACCACTGGGACAGATACGCAGTATTTT. Translating it yields CASSETTGTDTQYF.

The chain joins TRBV10-3 to TRBJ1-2, with a tentative D call TRBD1 (6 bases). This CDR3 region has 15 residues. V was shortened by 3 bases and J by 4 bases, with 15 bases between the two germline ends. In germline, CDR1 is ENHRY, CDR2 SYGVKD. CDR3 nucleotide sequence: TGTGCCATCAGTGAAACACAGGGAAAGAGCTATGGCTACACCTTC. Its translation is CAISETQGKSYGYTF.

The chain employs TRBV13 and TRBJ2-1; 11 nucleotides match TRBD2. Germline CDR1 is PRHDT and CDR2 is FYEKMQ (reference sequence). The CDR3 runs to 17 residues. J gave up 8 bases and V 3 bases, and 12 bases lay outside the gene matches. Here the CDR3 reads CASSLGVAGGIFDEQFF. The CDR3 DNA reads TGTGCCAGCAGCTTGGGGGTAGCGGGGGGGATATTTGATGAGCAGTTCTTC.

The chain is built from TRBV27 and TRBJ2-3; 8 bases are shared with TRBD2. The germline gives CDR1 MNHEY, CDR2 SMNVEV (reference sequence). CDR3 length equals 15 residues. The trim removed 3 bases at V and 2 bases at J, leaving 4 bases unmatched. CDR3: CASSFGSGATDTQYF. CDR3 bases: TGTGCCAGCAGTTTTGGTAGCGGGGCCACAGATACGCAGTATTTT.